This T cell receptor (beta chain) emerged from a study of T cell repertoires in cytomegalovirus infection. About the research overall: Both a matching HLA type and CMV infection were indicated by public TCR beta signatures.

TCRdb called the reads again in MiXCR, with one record for every CDR3 protein. The repertoire includes fewer than 550,000 distinct CDR3 sequences, approximately 15% of them detected once, and roughly a quarter sits in the top ten. Study findings and constraints: Cumulative frequency of public TCR beta families picked out carriers of CMV plus the relevant HLA. In two of eight donors, the top clonotype was HLA-C-restricted CMV-specific.

Germline CDR1 SGHVS, CDR2 FQNEAQ. The CDR3 is 15 amino acids. V lost 5 bases and J lost 4, with 17 bases in between. Notes on this clonotype: Antigen: not known.

Specimen: CD8+ T cells from PBMCs. This chain links TRBV7-8 with TRBJ2-5; a weak D match, TRBD2 (7 bases). This TCR came from a human donor in good health (CMV status not recorded). Some clones in this sample may be carry-over from other donors' samples. CDR3 in amino acids: CASSAPGGRIETQYF. The CDR3 coding sequence is TGTGCCAGCAGCGCCCCCGGGGGGCGCATAGAGACCCAGTACTTC.